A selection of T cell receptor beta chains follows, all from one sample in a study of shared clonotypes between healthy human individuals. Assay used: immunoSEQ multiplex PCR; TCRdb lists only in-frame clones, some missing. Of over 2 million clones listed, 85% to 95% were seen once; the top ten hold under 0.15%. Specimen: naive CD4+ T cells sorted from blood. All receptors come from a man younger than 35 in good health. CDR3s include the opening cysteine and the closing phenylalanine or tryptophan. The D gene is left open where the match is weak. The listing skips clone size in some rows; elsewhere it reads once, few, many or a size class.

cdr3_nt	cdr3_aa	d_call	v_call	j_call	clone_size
TGTGCCAGCAGCTTAGGATATAGCGGGGGCTACAATGAGCAGTTCTTC	CASSLGYSGGYNEQFF	TRBD2	TRBV11-3	TRBJ2-1	-
TGTGCCAGCAGTGAAACAGGGGACTGGGAGACCCAGTACTTC	CASSETGDWETQYF	-	TRBV25-1	TRBJ2-5	-
TGTGCCAGCAGCTCAAGGGGAGATGGCTACACCTTC	CASSSRGDGYTF	-	TRBV7-9	TRBJ1-2	many
TGCAGCGTTGTCAAGGACATCAAGTTGAGCGAGCAGTACTTC	CSVVKDIKLSEQYF	-	TRBV29-1	TRBJ2-7	-
TGTGCCTGGAGTGTGAAGGGGTTGAGCGGCGAAAAACTGTTTTTT	CAWSVKGLSGEKLFF	-	TRBV30	TRBJ1-4	-
TGTGCCAGCAGCCCCCCGGGGAACACCGGGGAGCTGTTTTTT	CASSPPGNTGELFF	-	TRBV5-4	TRBJ2-2	-
TGTGCCGGGAGGAGTGACGAAGAGACCCAGTACTTC	CAGRSDEETQYF	-	TRBV2	TRBJ2-5	-
TGTGCCAGCAGCCAAGAAACAGGGACAAAAGGCGAGCAGTACTTC	CASSQETGTKGEQYF	-	TRBV4-2	TRBJ2-7	-
TGTGCCAGCAGCCCGACAGGGGTAGAACCCCAAGAGACCCAGTACTTC	CASSPTGVEPQETQYF	TRBD1	TRBV6-4	TRBJ2-5	-
TGTGCCAGCACCCTAGATCAGGGGGGGACGGGGAAACTGTTTTTT	CASTLDQGGTGKLFF	TRBD1	TRBV28	TRBJ1-4	-
TGTGCCAGCAGACAGGGGAATTCACCCCTCCACTTT	CASRQGNSPLHF	TRBD1	TRBV27	TRBJ1-6	few
TGTGCCAGCAGTTTCGAGGACAGGCGCCGGAGCACAGATACGCAGTATTTT	CASSFEDRRRSTDTQYF	TRBD1	TRBV11-2	TRBJ2-3	-
TGCGCCAGCAGCTTGGGGTTGGGACAGGGCCCTATGAACACTGAAGCTTTCTTT	CASSLGLGQGPMNTEAFF	TRBD1	TRBV5-1	TRBJ1-1	-
TGTGCCAGCAGTGCGGTCAGCACAGATACGCAGTATTTT	CASSAVSTDTQYF	-	TRBV6-1	TRBJ2-3	-
TGTGCCAGTAGTGTCGGATTAGGTCAGCCCCAGCATTTT	CASSVGLGQPQHF	-	TRBV19	TRBJ1-5	-
TGTGCCTGGAGTCTACACGGGAATTCACCCCTCCACTTT	CAWSLHGNSPLHF	-	TRBV30	TRBJ1-6	-
TGTGCCAGCACCTCCCTGGGGGACTCCACAGATACGCAGTATTTT	CASTSLGDSTDTQYF	-	TRBV6-1	TRBJ2-3	-
TGTGCCAGCAGCTTAGGCCAGGGAGGAGGTGGGGGAAATCAGCCCCAGCATTTT	CASSLGQGGGGGNQPQHF	-	TRBV11-2	TRBJ1-5	-
TGTGCCAGCAGCGGACAGACTGGAAACACCATATATTTT	CASSGQTGNTIYF	-	TRBV6-1	TRBJ1-3	once
TGTGCCAGCAGGCTGACAGGAGCCTCCTACGAGCAGTACTTC	CASRLTGASYEQYF	-	TRBV7-2	TRBJ2-7	-
TGTGCCAGCAGGCCGGGAGGCAATAGCAATCAGCCCCAGCATTTT	CASRPGGNSNQPQHF	-	TRBV28	TRBJ1-5	-
TGTGCCAGCAGTTATGTTCAAGCTAACTATGGCTACACCTTC	CASSYVQANYGYTF	-	TRBV6-6	TRBJ1-2	-
TGTGCCTGGAGTGTGGGGACAGGGCGAGGGGACATTCAGTACTTC	CAWSVGTGRGDIQYF	TRBD1	TRBV30	TRBJ2-4	-
TGTGCCAGCCGGGACCTCGCCTACGAGCAGTACTTC	CASRDLAYEQYF	-	TRBV2	TRBJ2-7	-
TGTGCCTGGAGTGCACAGGTGGGCTATGGCTACACCTTC	CAWSAQVGYGYTF	-	TRBV30	TRBJ1-2	-
TGTGCCAGCAGCTTAGTACGGACAAAGGAAGCAGGGCAGTACTTC	CASSLVRTKEAGQYF	-	TRBV13	TRBJ2-7	-